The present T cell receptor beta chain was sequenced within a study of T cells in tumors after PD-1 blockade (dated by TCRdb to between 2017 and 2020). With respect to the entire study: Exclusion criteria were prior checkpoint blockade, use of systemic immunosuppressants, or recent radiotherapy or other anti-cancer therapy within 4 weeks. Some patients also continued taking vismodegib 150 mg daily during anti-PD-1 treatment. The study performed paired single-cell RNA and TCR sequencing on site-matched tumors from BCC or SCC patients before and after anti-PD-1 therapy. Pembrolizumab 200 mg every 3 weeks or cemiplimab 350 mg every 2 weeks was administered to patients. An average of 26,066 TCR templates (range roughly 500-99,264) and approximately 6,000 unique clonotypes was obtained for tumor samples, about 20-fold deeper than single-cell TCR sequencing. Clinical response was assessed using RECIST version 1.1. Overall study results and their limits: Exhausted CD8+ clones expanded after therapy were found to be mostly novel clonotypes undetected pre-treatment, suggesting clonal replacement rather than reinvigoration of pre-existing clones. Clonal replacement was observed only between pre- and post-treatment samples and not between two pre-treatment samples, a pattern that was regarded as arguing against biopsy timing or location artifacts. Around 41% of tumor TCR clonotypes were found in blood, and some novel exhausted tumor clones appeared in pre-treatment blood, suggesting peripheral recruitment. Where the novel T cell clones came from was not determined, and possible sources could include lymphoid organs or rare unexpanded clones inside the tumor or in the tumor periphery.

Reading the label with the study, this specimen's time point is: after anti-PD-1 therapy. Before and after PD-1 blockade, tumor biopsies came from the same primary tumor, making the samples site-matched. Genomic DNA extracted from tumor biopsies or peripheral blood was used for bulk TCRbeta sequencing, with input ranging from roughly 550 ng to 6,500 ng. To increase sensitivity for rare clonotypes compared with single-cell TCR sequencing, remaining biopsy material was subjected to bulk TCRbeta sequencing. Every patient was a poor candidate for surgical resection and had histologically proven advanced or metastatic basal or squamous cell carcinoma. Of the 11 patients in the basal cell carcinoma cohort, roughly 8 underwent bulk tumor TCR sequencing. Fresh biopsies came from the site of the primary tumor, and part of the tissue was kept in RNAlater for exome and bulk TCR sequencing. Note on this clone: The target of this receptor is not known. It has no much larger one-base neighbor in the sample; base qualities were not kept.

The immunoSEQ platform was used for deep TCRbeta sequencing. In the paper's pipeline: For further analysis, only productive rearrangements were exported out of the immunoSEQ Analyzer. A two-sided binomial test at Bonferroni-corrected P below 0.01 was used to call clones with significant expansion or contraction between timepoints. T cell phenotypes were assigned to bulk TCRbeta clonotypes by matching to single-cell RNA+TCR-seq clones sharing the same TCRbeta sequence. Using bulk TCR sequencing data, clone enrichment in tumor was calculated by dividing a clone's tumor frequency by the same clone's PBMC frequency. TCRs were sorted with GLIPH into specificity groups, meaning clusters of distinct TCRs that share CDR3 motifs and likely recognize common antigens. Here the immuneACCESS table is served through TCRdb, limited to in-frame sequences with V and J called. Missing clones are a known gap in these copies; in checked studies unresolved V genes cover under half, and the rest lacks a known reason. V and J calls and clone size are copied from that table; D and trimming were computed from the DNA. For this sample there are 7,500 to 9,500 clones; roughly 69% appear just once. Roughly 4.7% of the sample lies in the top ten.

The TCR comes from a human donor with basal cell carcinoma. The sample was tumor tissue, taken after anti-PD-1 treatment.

The nucleotides read TGTGCCAGCAGTGCTTTGGACAGGGGGCTCAATCAGCCCCAGCATTTT. Its protein product is CASSALDRGLNQPQHF. The chain was built from TRBV6-1 and TRBJ1-5; 11 central bases correspond to TRBD1. Including cysteine and phenylalanine, the CDR3 has 16 amino acids. Of all the DNA, just the CDR3 is kept, 48 bases in frame from base 1. The germline V gene provides CDR1 MNHNS and CDR2 SASEGT. V trim: 4 bases; J trim: 3 bases; unmatched bases: 5.